The rows below give T cell receptor beta chains drawn from one sample of a study of blood T cell repertoires in COVID-19. The data were produced by immunoSEQ multiplex PCR, yet TCRdb's version contains in-frame clones alone and is incomplete. This sample has fewer than 400,000 clones, with around 80% found just once. Sequenced input: peripheral blood. These receptors came from a man aged 25-45 years with active or convalescent COVID-19. Both conserved end residues are part of each CDR3. Each record gives: J gene, D gene, clone size, V gene, CDR3 DNA, CDR3 protein. The D gene is left open where the match is weak. Size is stated for part of the rows, as once, few or many counts, or as a class when the clone is expanded.

J: TRBJ2-5
D: TRBD2
size: -
V: TRBV4-2
DNA: TGTGCCAGCAGCCAAGATGGGCGGGGGGCGTACTTC
CDR3: CASSQDGRGAYF

J: TRBJ1-2
D: TRBD1
size: -
V: TRBV2
DNA: TGTGCCAGCAGGACAGGGTCTATCTATGGCTACACCTTC
CDR3: CASRTGSIYGYTF

J: TRBJ2-2
D: -
size: -
V: TRBV5-1
DNA: TGCGCCAGCAGCTTCAGAACCGGGGAGCTGTTTTTT
CDR3: CASSFRTGELFF

J: TRBJ2-7
D: -
size: -
V: TRBV5-1
DNA: TGCGCCAGCAGCTCGGGACACCCCTCCTACGAGCAGTACTTC
CDR3: CASSSGHPSYEQYF

J: TRBJ1-3
D: -
size: -
V: TRBV9
DNA: TGTGCCAGCAGCGCCAGACAGATTTCCTCTGGAAACACCATATATTTT
CDR3: CASSARQISSGNTIYF

J: TRBJ2-7
D: TRBD1
size: -
V: TRBV7-2
DNA: TGTGCCAGCAGCTTATCGGGACAGAACTACGAGCAGTACTTC
CDR3: CASSLSGQNYEQYF

J: TRBJ1-2
D: TRBD1
size: -
V: TRBV7-2
DNA: TGTGCCAGCAGCGAGACAGGGGGCCTGAACTATGGCTACACCTTC
CDR3: CASSETGGLNYGYTF

J: TRBJ2-3
D: -
size: -
V: TRBV9
DNA: TGTGCCAGCAGCGTCCAGGGGATAGAAACAGATACGCAGTATTTT
CDR3: CASSVQGIETDTQYF

J: TRBJ1-4
D: -
size: -
V: TRBV7-8
DNA: TGTGCCAGCAGCTTGGGACGGGACACTGTGGTTGGAAAACTGTTTTTT
CDR3: CASSLGRDTVVGKLFF

J: TRBJ1-4
D: -
size: -
V: TRBV4-2
DNA: TGTGCCAGCAGCCAAGATAATGGGCGTGCCGAAAAACTGTTTTTT
CDR3: CASSQDNGRAEKLFF

J: TRBJ1-2
D: TRBD1
size: few
V: TRBV30
DNA: TGTGCCTGGAGTGTAAACAGGGGAGTAACTGGCTACACCTTC
CDR3: CAWSVNRGVTGYTF

J: TRBJ1-5
D: -
size: -
V: TRBV7-3
DNA: TGTGCCAGCAGCTTAGGGCCAGATCAGCCCCAGCATTTT
CDR3: CASSLGPDQPQHF

J: TRBJ2-5
D: -
size: -
V: TRBV28
DNA: TGTGCCAGCAGCCCCCCCGGGGTACCAGAGACCCAGTACTTC
CDR3: CASSPPGVPETQYF

J: TRBJ1-1
D: TRBD1
size: -
V: TRBV29-1
DNA: TGCAGCGCGGACAGGGGAAGAACTGAAGCTTTCTTT
CDR3: CSADRGRTEAFF

J: TRBJ1-4
D: -
size: -
V: TRBV30
DNA: TGTGCCTGGACCCCCGGGGTTACAAATGAAAAACTGTTTTTT
CDR3: CAWTPGVTNEKLFF

J: TRBJ2-5
D: -
size: -
V: TRBV5-1
DNA: TGCGCCAGCAGCTTGGCCGCGGGGTTAGCAGAGACCCAGTACTTC
CDR3: CASSLAAGLAETQYF

J: TRBJ1-5
D: -
size: -
V: TRBV30
DNA: TGTGCCTGGAGTCGGGCAGGGGGCAATCAGCCCCAGCATTTT
CDR3: CAWSRAGGNQPQHF

J: TRBJ2-2
D: TRBD1
size: -
V: TRBV9
DNA: TGTGCCAGCAGCGGGGACAGGGGAAAGAACACCGGGGAGCTGTTTTTT
CDR3: CASSGDRGKNTGELFF

J: TRBJ1-4
D: TRBD1
size: -
V: TRBV4-3
DNA: TGCGCCAGCAGAAACAGGGGATGGACTAATGAAAAACTGTTTTTT
CDR3: CASRNRGWTNEKLFF

J: TRBJ1-1
D: -
size: -
V: TRBV28
DNA: TGTGCCAGCAGTTTACTGGGCGGGGGCACTGAAGCTTTCTTT
CDR3: CASSLLGGGTEAFF

J: TRBJ1-1
D: -
size: -
V: TRBV5-1
DNA: TGCGCCAGCAGCTTGGGTCAAACCAGGGGAGCTTTCTTT
CDR3: CASSLGQTRGAFF

J: TRBJ2-2
D: TRBD1
size: -
V: TRBV18
DNA: TGTGCCAGCTCACCTATCAGGACGGGACAGGGGATTACTAACACCGGGGAGCTGTTTTTT
CDR3: CASSPIRTGQGITNTGELFF

J: TRBJ1-1
D: -
size: -
V: TRBV20-1
DNA: TGCAGTGCTAGTCTTTATGGGGGCCGGACTGAAGCTTTCTTT
CDR3: CSASLYGGRTEAFF

J: TRBJ2-3
D: TRBD2
size: -
V: TRBV24-1
DNA: TGTGCCACCAGTGACAGACTAGCGGGACTCGCGGATACGCAGTATTTT
CDR3: CATSDRLAGLADTQYF

J: TRBJ1-1
D: TRBD1
size: -
V: TRBV18
DNA: TGTGCCAGCTCACCCGGACAGGGGGGGAACACTGAAGCTTTCTTT
CDR3: CASSPGQGGNTEAFF

J: TRBJ1-1
D: -
size: many
V: TRBV5-1
DNA: TGCGCCAGCGGGAGGGGGTATGGCACTGAAGCTTTCTTT
CDR3: CASGRGYGTEAFF

J: TRBJ1-2
D: -
size: -
V: TRBV5-6
DNA: TGTGCCAGCAGCCACATGACAGAGAACTATGGCTACACCTTC
CDR3: CASSHMTENYGYTF

J: TRBJ2-7
D: -
size: -
V: TRBV12-2
DNA: TGTGCAAGTCGCCCCTCCCCTTGGGCTAGCGGCCTTTACGAGCAGTACTTC
CDR3: CASRPSPWASGLYEQYF

J: TRBJ2-1
D: -
size: -
V: TRBV9
DNA: TGTGCCAGCAGCGTAGCTACACTAACCAATGAGCAGTTCTTC
CDR3: CASSVATLTNEQFF

J: TRBJ2-4
D: -
size: -
V: TRBV11-1
DNA: TGTGCCAGCAGCTTAAGGGTTACAGGAGCCAAAAACATTCAGTACTTC
CDR3: CASSLRVTGAKNIQYF

J: TRBJ1-6
D: -
size: -
V: TRBV7-2
DNA: TGTGCCAGCAGCTTAGTAGGGGTAACTAATTCACCCCTCCACTTT
CDR3: CASSLVGVTNSPLHF

J: TRBJ2-2
D: TRBD1
size: -
V: TRBV11-2
DNA: TGTGCCAGCAGCTTAGATTTAACCACAGGGGACACCGGGGAGCTGTTTTTT
CDR3: CASSLDLTTGDTGELFF

J: TRBJ2-7
D: TRBD1
size: -
V: TRBV9
DNA: TGTGCCAGCAGCGTCGGACAGGGGATCTCCTACGAGCAGTACTTC
CDR3: CASSVGQGISYEQYF

J: TRBJ1-6
D: TRBD1
size: -
V: TRBV2
DNA: TGTGCCAGCAGTCTCGGACAGGGCCGGTCACCCCTCCACTTT
CDR3: CASSLGQGRSPLHF

J: TRBJ1-1
D: TRBD1
size: -
V: TRBV6-5
DNA: TGTGCCAGCAGTTGGACAGGAAGGGGCACTGAAGCTTTCTTT
CDR3: CASSWTGRGTEAFF

J: TRBJ2-7
D: TRBD2
size: once
V: TRBV7-2
DNA: TGTGCCAGCAGCGTAAGCGGGGGGCGCTCCTACGAGCAGTACTTC
CDR3: CASSVSGGRSYEQYF

J: TRBJ1-1
D: -
size: few
V: TRBV19
DNA: TGTGCCAGTAGTATATCGTTCAGGGTTAACACTGAAGCTTTCTTT
CDR3: CASSISFRVNTEAFF

J: TRBJ2-1
D: TRBD2
size: few
V: TRBV5-8
DNA: TGTGCCAGCAGCTTGGTGACTAGCGGACAGAATGAGCAGTTCTTC
CDR3: CASSLVTSGQNEQFF

J: TRBJ2-1
D: -
size: -
V: TRBV4-2
DNA: TGTGCCAGCAGCCGCAGCATGCAGGCTTATGAGCAGTTCTTC
CDR3: CASSRSMQAYEQFF

J: TRBJ2-7
D: TRBD1
size: once
V: TRBV10-1
DNA: TGCGCCAGCAGTGAGTCGTCAGGGGGCTACGAGCAGTACTTC
CDR3: CASSESSGGYEQYF

J: TRBJ2-3
D: TRBD2
size: -
V: TRBV10-3
DNA: TGTGCCATCAGTGGTAGCGGGGGGGCAAATACGCAGTATTTT
CDR3: CAISGSGGANTQYF

J: TRBJ2-5
D: TRBD2
size: -
V: TRBV9
DNA: TGTGCCAGCAGCGTAAGCGGGAGGGGGGTTGAGACCCAGTACTTC
CDR3: CASSVSGRGVETQYF

J: TRBJ2-3
D: -
size: -
V: TRBV24-1
DNA: TGTGCCACCAGTGATCAAACACCCTTGTCTTCCGATACGCAGTATTTT
CDR3: CATSDQTPLSSDTQYF

J: TRBJ1-2
D: -
size: -
V: TRBV4-1
DNA: TGCGCCAGCAGTGATTCCCTAGGGGGAATTTATGGCTACACCTTC
CDR3: CASSDSLGGIYGYTF

J: TRBJ2-7
D: -
size: -
V: TRBV27
DNA: TGTGCCAGCAAACCGGGAGTAAGTTCCTACGAGCAGTACTTC
CDR3: CASKPGVSSYEQYF

J: TRBJ1-2
D: -
size: -
V: TRBV12-5
DNA: TGTGCTAGTGGCAGACGGGGATATGGCTACACCTTC
CDR3: CASGRRGYGYTF

J: TRBJ1-3
D: -
size: -
V: TRBV9
DNA: TGTGCCAGCAGCGTTCGCTACTCTGGAAACACCATATATTTT
CDR3: CASSVRYSGNTIYF

J: TRBJ2-3
D: TRBD2
size: -
V: TRBV20-1
DNA: TGCAGTGCTACTGAGCAGTTAGCGGGGGCCCACACAGATACGCAGTATTTT
CDR3: CSATEQLAGAHTDTQYF